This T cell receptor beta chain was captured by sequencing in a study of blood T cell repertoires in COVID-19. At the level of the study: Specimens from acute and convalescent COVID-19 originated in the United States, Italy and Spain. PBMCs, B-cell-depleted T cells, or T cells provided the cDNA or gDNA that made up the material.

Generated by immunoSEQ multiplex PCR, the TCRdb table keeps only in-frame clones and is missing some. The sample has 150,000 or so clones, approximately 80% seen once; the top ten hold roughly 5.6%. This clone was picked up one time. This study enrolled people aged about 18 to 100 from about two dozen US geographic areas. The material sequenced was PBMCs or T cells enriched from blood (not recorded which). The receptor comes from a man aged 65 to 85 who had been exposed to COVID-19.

The CDR3 sequence is CASSPPFGGAAGELFF. In DNA form, the CDR3 reads TGCGCCAGCAGCCCCCCCTTTGGAGGGGCGGCCGGGGAGCTGTTTTTT. The rearrangement links TRBV5-1 to TRBJ2-2; D may be TRBD2 (6 bases). V shed 4 bases and J shed 6 bases, with 19 bases lying between them. This CDR3 has 16 amino acids. From germline, CDR1 is SGHRS and CDR2 YFSETQ.